These T cell receptor beta chains were read from a single sample in a study of T cell changes during pregnancy in multiple sclerosis. Data came from immunoSEQ multiplex PCR; TCRdb stores just in-frame clones and leaves some out. The profile shows roughly 38,000 clones, 80% to 95% of them singletons. Sequences were derived from CD8+ T cells from peripheral blood mononuclear cells, sampled in the first trimester of pregnancy. The receptors derive from a female donor with multiple sclerosis, enrolled in a pregnancy study. CDR3s include the opening cysteine and the closing phenylalanine or tryptophan. A D gene is named only where the DNA matches it firmly. Not all rows give a size; the values are once, few, many and, for expanded clones, a class.

v_call	d_call	j_call	clone_size	cdr3_nt	cdr3_aa
TRBV15	.	TRBJ2-1	.	TGTGCCACCAGCAGTGGACAATCGGACTACAATGAGCAGTTCTTC	CATSSGQSDYNEQFF
TRBV6-1	.	TRBJ2-2	.	TGTGCCAGCAGTGACTCAGTCGCGAACACCGGGGAGCTGTTTTTT	CASSDSVANTGELFF
TRBV13	TRBD1	TRBJ1-5	.	TGTGCCAGCAGCTTAGGCAGGGGGCTAGTCGGCAATCAGCCCCAGCATTTT	CASSLGRGLVGNQPQHF
TRBV10-1	TRBD2	TRBJ2-7	.	TGCGCCAGTTCCCGGGTACTAGCGGGATCCGAGCAGTACTTC	CASSRVLAGSEQYF
TRBV27	.	TRBJ2-3	.	TGTGCCAGCAGTTTCGCTCCGTCGGGTACGCAGTATTTT	CASSFAPSGTQYF
TRBV4-1	TRBD1	TRBJ2-1	.	TGCGCCAGCAGCCAAGAAAGGGACAGGAGAAATGAGCAGTTCTTC	CASSQERDRRNEQFF
TRBV7-9	TRBD1	TRBJ2-7	.	TGTGCCAGCAGCCGTCCCGGGGGACAGGGTTCCTACGAGCAGTACTTC	CASSRPGGQGSYEQYF
TRBV4-1	.	TRBJ2-3	.	TGCGCCAGCAGCCAAGAGCCCTTCGGAGTACCCCGCACAGATACGCAGTATTTT	CASSQEPFGVPRTDTQYF
TRBV4-3	.	TRBJ2-7	.	TGCGCCAGCAGCCAAGACAGGGATTTTGCCTACGAGCAGTACTTC	CASSQDRDFAYEQYF
TRBV7-2	TRBD2	TRBJ2-3	.	TGTGCCAGCAGCTTCGGGACTAGCGGATTCATTCTCACAGATACGCAGTATTTT	CASSFGTSGFILTDTQYF
TRBV12-5	TRBD1	TRBJ2-2	.	TGTGCTAGCGAAGACTCGGACAGGGAAAGAAGCGGGGAGCTGTTTTTT	CASEDSDRERSGELFF
TRBV29-1	.	TRBJ1-2	.	TGCAGCGTTCCTGATCTCACCAGGGGCGTTAACTATGGCTACACCTTC	CSVPDLTRGVNYGYTF
TRBV12-5	.	TRBJ1-1	few	TGTGCTAGTGGTTCACAGTTACACACTGAAGCTTTCTTT	CASGSQLHTEAFF
TRBV7-6	TRBD2	TRBJ2-1	.	TGTGCCAGCAGCAAGGGACTAGCGGGAGATAGAAGGAATGAGCAGTTCTTC	CASSKGLAGDRRNEQFF
TRBV27	TRBD1	TRBJ2-7	.	TGTGCCAGCAGTTTATTGGCCCCCGGGACAGGGGCCTACTACGAGCAGTACTTC	CASSLLAPGTGAYYEQYF
TRBV18	.	TRBJ2-7	.	TGTGCCAGCTCCACAAAAGACAGGACCTACGAGCAGTACTTC	CASSTKDRTYEQYF
TRBV30	TRBD1	TRBJ1-4	once	TGTGCCTGGACGGGAGGGGGCGAAACTGAAAAACTGTTTTTT	CAWTGGGETEKLFF
TRBV1	.	TRBJ2-7	.	TGCACCAGCAGCCCCCCGGGAACAGGGGTTCGCGAGCAGTACTTC	CTSSPPGTGVREQYF